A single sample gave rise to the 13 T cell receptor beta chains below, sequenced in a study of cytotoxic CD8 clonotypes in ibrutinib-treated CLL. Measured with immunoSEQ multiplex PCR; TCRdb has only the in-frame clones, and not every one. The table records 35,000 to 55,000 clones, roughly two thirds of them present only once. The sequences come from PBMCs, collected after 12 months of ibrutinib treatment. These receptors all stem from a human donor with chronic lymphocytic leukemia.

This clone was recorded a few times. This CDR3 reads CASSSGTMNQPQHF. The CDR3 DNA is TGTGCCAGCAGTAGTGGGACGATGAATCAGCCCCAGCATTTT. V is TRBV27 and J is TRBJ1-5; a possible D gene is TRBD1 (5 bases). Germline V gene lookup returns CDR1 MNHEY and CDR2 SMNVEV (reference sequence). Between the trimmed V and J ends, which lost 5 bases and 4 bases, there was a span of 12 bases. The CDR3 runs 14 residues.

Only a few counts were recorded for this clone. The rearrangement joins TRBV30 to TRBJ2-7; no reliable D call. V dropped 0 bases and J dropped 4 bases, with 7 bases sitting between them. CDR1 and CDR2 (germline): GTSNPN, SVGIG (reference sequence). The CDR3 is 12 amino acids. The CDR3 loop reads CAWSVSVYEQYF. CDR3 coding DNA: TGTGCCTGGAGTGTATCGGTGTACGAGCAGTACTTC.

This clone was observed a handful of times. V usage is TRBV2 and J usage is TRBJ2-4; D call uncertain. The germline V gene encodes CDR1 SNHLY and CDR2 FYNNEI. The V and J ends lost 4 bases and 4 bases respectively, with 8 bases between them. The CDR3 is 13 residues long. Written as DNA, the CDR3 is TGTGCCAGCAGTGGGGGTAGAAAAAACATTCAGTACTTC. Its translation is CASSGGRKNIQYF.

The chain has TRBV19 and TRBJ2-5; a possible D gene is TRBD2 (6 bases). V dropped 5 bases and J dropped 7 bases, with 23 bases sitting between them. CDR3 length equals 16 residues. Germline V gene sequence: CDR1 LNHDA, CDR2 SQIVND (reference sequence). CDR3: CASSDSGGYTRSTQYF. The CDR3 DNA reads TGTGCCAGTAGTGATAGCGGAGGATATACAAGATCGACCCAGTACTTC.

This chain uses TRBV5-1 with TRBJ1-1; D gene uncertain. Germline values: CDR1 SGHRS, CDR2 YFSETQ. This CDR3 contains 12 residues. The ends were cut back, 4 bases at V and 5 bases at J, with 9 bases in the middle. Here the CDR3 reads CASSVGSTEAFF. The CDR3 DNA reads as TGCGCCAGCAGCGTAGGGTCGACTGAAGCTTTCTTT.

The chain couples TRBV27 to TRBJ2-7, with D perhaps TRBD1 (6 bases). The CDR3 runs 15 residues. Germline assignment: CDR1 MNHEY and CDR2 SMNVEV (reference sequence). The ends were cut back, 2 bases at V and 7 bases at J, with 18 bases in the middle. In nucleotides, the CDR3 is TGTGCCAGCAGTTTAGGTCCGGGACAATTGGGAGAGCAGTACTTC. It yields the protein CASSLGPGQLGEQYF.

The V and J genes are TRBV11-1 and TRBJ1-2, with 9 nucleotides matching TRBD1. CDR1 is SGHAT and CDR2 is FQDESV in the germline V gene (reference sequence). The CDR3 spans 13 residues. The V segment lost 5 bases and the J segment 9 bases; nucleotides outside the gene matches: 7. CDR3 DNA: TGTGCCAGCAGCCTGGGACAGGGAAGTCGCTACACCTTC. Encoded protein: CASSLGQGSRYTF.

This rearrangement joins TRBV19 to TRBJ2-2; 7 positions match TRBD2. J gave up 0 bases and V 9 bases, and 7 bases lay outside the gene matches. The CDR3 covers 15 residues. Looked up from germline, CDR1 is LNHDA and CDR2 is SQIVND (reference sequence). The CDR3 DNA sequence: TGTGCCAGCAAGATCGGGGGGTCGAACACCGGGGAGCTGTTTTTT. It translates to CASKIGGSNTGELFF.

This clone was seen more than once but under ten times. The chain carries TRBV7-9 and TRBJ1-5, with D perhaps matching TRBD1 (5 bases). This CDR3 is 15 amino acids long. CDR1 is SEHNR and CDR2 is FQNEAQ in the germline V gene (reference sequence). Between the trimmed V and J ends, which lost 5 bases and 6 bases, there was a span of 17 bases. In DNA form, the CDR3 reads TGTGCCAGCAGCAGAACAGGAGAGGTTGGTCAGCCCCAGCATTTT. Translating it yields CASSRTGEVGQPQHF. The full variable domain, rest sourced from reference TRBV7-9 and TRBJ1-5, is DTGVSQNPRHKITKRGQNVTFRCDPISEHNRLYWYRQTLGQGPEFLTYFQNEAQLEKSRLLSDRFSAERPKGSFSTLEIQRTEQGDSAMYLCASSRTGEVGQPQHFGDGTRLSIL.

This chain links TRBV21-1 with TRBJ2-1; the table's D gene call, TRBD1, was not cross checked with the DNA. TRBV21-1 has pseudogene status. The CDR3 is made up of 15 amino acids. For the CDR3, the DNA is TGTGCCAGCAGCAGGGCAGGGGCACGTAAAGATGAGCAGTTCTTC. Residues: CASSRAGARKDEQFF.

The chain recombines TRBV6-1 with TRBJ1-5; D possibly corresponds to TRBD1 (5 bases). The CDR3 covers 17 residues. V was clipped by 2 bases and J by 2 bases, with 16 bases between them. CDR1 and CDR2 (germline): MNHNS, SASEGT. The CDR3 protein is CASSELLGVFGNQPQHF. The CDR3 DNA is TGTGCCAGCAGTGAACTCTTGGGGGTCTTTGGCAATCAGCCCCAGCATTTT.

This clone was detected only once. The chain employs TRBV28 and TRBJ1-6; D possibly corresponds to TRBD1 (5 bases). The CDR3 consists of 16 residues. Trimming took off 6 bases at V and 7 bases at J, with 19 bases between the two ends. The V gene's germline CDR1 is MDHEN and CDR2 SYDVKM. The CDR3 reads CASSPPLGGGNSPLHF. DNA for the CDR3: TGTGCCAGCAGCCCTCCCCTTGGGGGTGGGAATTCACCCCTCCACTTT. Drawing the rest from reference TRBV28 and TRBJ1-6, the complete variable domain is DVKVTQSSRYLVKRTGEKVFLECVQDMDHENMFWYRQDPGLGLRLIYFSYDVKMKEKGDIPEGYSVSREKKERFSLILESASTNQTSMYLCASSPPLGGGNSPLHFGNGTRLTVT.

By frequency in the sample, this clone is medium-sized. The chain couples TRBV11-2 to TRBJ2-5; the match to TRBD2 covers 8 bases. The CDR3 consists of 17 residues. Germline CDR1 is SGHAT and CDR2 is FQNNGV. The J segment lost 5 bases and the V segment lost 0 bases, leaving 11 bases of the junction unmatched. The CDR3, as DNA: TGTGCCAGCAGCTTAGATCGATACGGGGGGGCTTGGGAGACCCAGTACTTC. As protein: CASSLDRYGGAWETQYF.